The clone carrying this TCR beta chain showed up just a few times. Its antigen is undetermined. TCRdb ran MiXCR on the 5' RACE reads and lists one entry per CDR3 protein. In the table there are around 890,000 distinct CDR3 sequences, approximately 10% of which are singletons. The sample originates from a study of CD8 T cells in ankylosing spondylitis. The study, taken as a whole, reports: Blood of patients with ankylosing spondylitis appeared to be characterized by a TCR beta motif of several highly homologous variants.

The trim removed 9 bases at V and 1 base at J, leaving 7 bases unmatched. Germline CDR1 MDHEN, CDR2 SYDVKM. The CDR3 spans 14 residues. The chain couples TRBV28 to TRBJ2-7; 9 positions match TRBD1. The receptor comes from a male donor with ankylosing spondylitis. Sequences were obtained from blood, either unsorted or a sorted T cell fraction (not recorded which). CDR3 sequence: CASCGTGLSYEQYF. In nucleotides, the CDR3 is TGTGCCAGTTGTGGGACAGGGCTTTCCTACGAGCAGTACTTC.